This T cell receptor (beta chain) was recorded in a study of blood T cells in healthy people across ages (dated by TCRdb to the mid-2010s). As for the study more broadly: In model experiments, template switching captured roughly one uniquely barcoded TCR beta cDNA molecule for every two T cells. Age-related changes in TCR beta repertoire diversity were measured in the study by deep sequencing normalized with unique cDNA molecular identifiers. Donors of different ages were randomly distributed across sequencing lanes to avoid experimental bias. Two additional independent replicas of 1 million unique cDNA reads from the same blood draw were analyzed for two donors (one aged 18 to 30 and one aged 80 or older). Donors were grouped into four age groups: young (average approximately 15 years), middle-aged (around 39), aged (approximately 58) and long-lived (just over 80).

Results and caveats for the whole study, not just this receptor: Observed TCR beta diversity correlated strongly with the percentage of naive T cells measured by flow cytometry. Observed TCR beta diversity per million T cells fell roughly linearly with age, and a significant reduction was already apparent by age roughly 40. Estimates of total diversity based on one million sequenced T cells were considered lower bounds and underestimates. Compared with the aged group, the long-lived group had more naive CD4+ T cells, fewer expanded clones and increased TCR diversity, a pattern suggesting age selection. Because profiling used bulk unsorted PBMCs, naive and antigen-experienced compartments could not be compared conclusively. Because the CMV infection status of the donors was unknown, age-related changes in expanded clonotypes may potentially have been confounded.

Systemically healthy Caucasian individuals from Russia, about 38 in total and aged about 6 to 95 years, were included as donors. About 10 milliliters of peripheral blood were collected from each donor into EDTA-treated Vacutainer tubes. PBMCs were isolated by Ficoll-Paque density-gradient centrifugation, with at least 6 million obtained per sample. Total RNA was extracted from PBMCs with Trizol reagent, with at least 5 micrograms obtained per sample. For every donor, an aliquot of PBMCs went through flow cytometry to measure the percentages of naive CD45RAhigh/CD27high T cells. Regarding this clonotype: The specificity of this receptor is unknown. Base qualities were left out, and no much larger clone turns up one base away.

Reading from cysteine to phenylalanine, the CDR3 counts 14 amino acids. Only the CDR3 part of the read is kept: 42 bases, read in frame from the first base. The CDR1 and CDR2 encoded by the germline V gene are SGHTA and FQGNSA. At the junction V is shortened by 8 bases and J by 1 base, with 14 bases in between. The protocol used for the library was 5' RACE. The sequencing machine was an Illumina HiSeq 2500. A second 7 to 11 cycle PCR used a sample-barcoded 5' primer and a J-beta primer mix. A unique molecular identifier was introduced onto each TCR beta cDNA molecule by a template-switch 5' adaptor carrying 12 random nucleotides. Each sample yielded at least 2.5 million CDR3-containing paired-end reads. The Mint cDNA synthesis kit, primed by a TRBC-specific oligonucleotide, was used to synthesize first-strand cDNA from all RNA. After uracil-DNA glycosylase treatment, a first 18-cycle PCR used universal primers M1SS and BC2_uni_R on all cDNA. On the authors' methods: For normalization, 1 million high-quality reads, each with a distinct molecular identifier, were randomly selected from each sample. Reads with shared molecular identifiers were discarded instead of being binned into consensus sequences. MiTCR, set to a Q25 quality threshold and the strictest error-elimination algorithm, was used for CDR3 identification, clonotype clustering and error correction. A nonparametric unseen species model with Euler transformation was used to estimate lower-bound total TCR beta diversity. TCRdb itself trimmed the public reads at Q25 with fastp, ran MiXCR and retained productive beta chains. Every distinct CDR3 protein forms one entry, paired with its most common genes and DNA. In this record, the V and J calls reflect TCRdb's handling and not the investigators' own analysis. The sample records 700,000 to 950,000 distinct CDR3 sequences, about three fifths of which are singletons. Over 20% of the sample comes from the top ten.

The sample consisted of blood. The sequence is built from TRBV7-2 and TRBJ1-1; confidence is insufficient to name the D gene. The clonotype comes from a man aged 25-45 years in good health. The CDR3 amino acid sequence is: CASAWRRTNTEAFF. The DNA sequence is TGTGCCAGCGCATGGAGAAGGACGAACACTGAAGCTTTCTTT.